These 12 T cell receptor beta chains came from one sample sequenced in a study of CD8 T cells in ankylosing spondylitis. TCRdb reanalysed the 5' RACE reads using MiXCR and keeps one entry per CDR3 protein. Of 150,000 to 250,000 distinct CDR3 sequences listed, 13% are singletons. Source material: blood, either unsorted or a sorted T cell fraction (not recorded which). These receptors were obtained from a male donor with ankylosing spondylitis or in good health (not recorded which).

This clonotype was seen more than once but under ten times. The rearrangement uses TRBV4-1 and TRBJ2-7, with TRBD1 identical over 9 bases. Losses at the gene ends were 6 bases for V and 7 bases for J; bases not matched to a gene: 13. CDR1 and CDR2 (germline): MGHRA, YSYEKL. The CDR3 is 15 residues long. In DNA, the CDR3 is TGCGCCAGCAGTTCCCGCCTGACAGGGGGGAGGGAGCAGTACTTC. It codes for CASSSRLTGGREQYF.

This rearrangement joins TRBV12-3 or TRBV12-4 to TRBJ2-3, with D possibly TRBD2 on 6 matching bases. The ends were cut back, 8 bases at V and 4 bases at J, with 13 bases in the middle. CDR3 size: 13 residues. The CDR3 DNA reads as TGTGCCAGCTCAGGCAGGGAGGCAGATACGCAGTATTTT. Protein product: CASSGREADTQYF.

The J gene is TRBJ2-3, the V gene TRBV5-6; 7 nucleotides agree with TRBD2. The length of the CDR3 is 18 residues. Germline V gives CDR1 SGHDT, CDR2 YYEEEE. V lost 4 bases, J lost 0 bases, and 14 bases stayed unmatched. CDR3 in amino acids: CASSPRYGLADSTDTQYF. CDR3 bases: TGTGCCAGCAGCCCTCGATACGGGCTAGCGGATAGCACAGATACGCAGTATTTT.

The chain is built from TRBV29-1 and TRBJ2-1; 14 positions match TRBD2. This CDR3 is 16 amino acids long. With 3 bases clipped from V and 3 bases from J, the junction kept 4 bases outside the gene matches. Looked up from germline, CDR1 is SQVTM and CDR2 is ANQGSEA. The chain's CDR3 is CSVEGLAGDYYNEQFF. The CDR3, as DNA: TGCAGCGTTGAGGGACTAGCGGGAGATTACTACAATGAGCAGTTCTTC.

The chain couples TRBV11-2 to TRBJ2-7; maybe TRBD2 (5 bases). The CDR3 sequence is 15 residues long. Germline V lookup: CDR1 SGHAT, CDR2 FQNNGV. Trimming removed 0 bases at V and 4 bases at J, with 13 bases between. CDR3 DNA: TGTGCCAGCAGCTTAGATCTCGGGGTAGGGTACGAGCAGTACTTC. This translates into CASSLDLGVGYEQYF.

Only a few counts were recorded for this clonotype. This chain uses TRBV20-1 with TRBJ2-7; D gene uncertain. This CDR3 has 16 amino acids. The germline V gene encodes CDR1 DFQATT and CDR2 SNEGSKA (reference sequence). Trimming cost V 1 base and J 4 bases, with 20 bases left between them. This CDR3 is CSARGWIDRPPYEQYF. CDR3 DNA sequence: TGCAGTGCTAGAGGCTGGATTGACCGTCCCCCTTACGAGCAGTACTTC.

This clonotype turned up a few times. The chain combines TRBV10-1 with TRBJ2-2; 7 bases agree with TRBD1. The germline CDR1 and CDR2 sequences are WNHNN and SYGVQD (reference sequence). V shed 8 bases, J shed 8 bases, and the junction held 11 bases outside the gene matches. The length of the CDR3 is 14 residues. The CDR3 loop reads CASGMTGLRGELFF. DNA of the CDR3: TGCGCCAGCGGAATGACAGGGCTCAGGGGGGAGCTGTTTTTT.

This clonotype was detected a few times. The chain links TRBV5-1 to TRBJ2-2, with D tentatively TRBD1 (5 bases). Germline V lookup: CDR1 SGHRS, CDR2 YFSETQ. V shed 1 base and J shed 5 bases, with 15 bases lying between them. CDR3 size: 16 residues. As DNA, the CDR3 is TGCGCCAGCAGCTTGTTTGTCCAGGGATTGACCGGGGAGCTGTTTTTT. It translates to CASSLFVQGLTGELFF.

The rearrangement links TRBV2 to TRBJ2-7; no reliable D call. Germline V gene lookup returns CDR1 SNHLY and CDR2 FYNNEI. V was pared by 10 bases and J by 3 bases, with 13 bases between. The CDR3 is made up of 12 amino acids. The CDR3 bases are TGTGCCACTCAAAACAGCCGCTACGAGCAGTACTTC. Protein sequence: CATQNSRYEQYF.

The gene calls are TRBV29-1 and TRBJ2-7, with D unresolved. The CDR3 is made up of 11 amino acids. The germline V gene has CDR1 SQVTM and CDR2 ANQGSEA. V was pared by 5 bases and J by 4 bases, with 9 bases between. The CDR3 sequence is CSVQSVYEQYF. In nucleotides, the CDR3 is TGCAGCGTTCAGAGCGTGTACGAGCAGTACTTC.

The CDR3: CASSQVASFNEQYF. CDR3 sequence (DNA): TGTGCCAGCAGCCAAGTAGCTAGCTTCAACGAGCAGTACTTC. The V call is TRBV3-1, the J call TRBJ2-7, with a weak D call TRBD2 (5 bases). CDR1 and CDR2 from the germline V gene are LGHDT and YNNKEL (reference sequence). V was clipped by 1 base and J by 5 bases, with 12 bases between them. The CDR3 loop spans 14 amino acids.

This sequence joins TRBV12-3 or TRBV12-4 and TRBJ2-7; the D is unclear. Trimming took 3 bases from V and 3 from J, leaving 9 bases between them. This CDR3 region has 13 residues. CDR3 nucleotide sequence: TGTGCCAGCAGTTTCGCACAGCTCTACGAGCAGTACTTC. Protein: CASSFAQLYEQYF.